These 13 T cell receptor beta chains came from one sample sequenced in a study of T cell changes during pregnancy in multiple sclerosis. TCRdb keeps only in-frame clones here, not all; method: immunoSEQ multiplex PCR. The table shows 25,000 to 35,000 clones, with 90% occurring only once. The source material was CD4+ T cells from peripheral blood mononuclear cells, sampled in the second trimester of pregnancy. The receptors derive from a female donor in good health, enrolled as a control in a pregnancy study.

The chain carries TRBV19 and TRBJ2-1; 8 bases agree with TRBD2. Germline CDR1 reads LNHDA; CDR2 reads SQIVND (reference sequence). J gave up 7 bases and V 3 bases, and 8 bases lay outside the gene matches. The CDR3 length is 15 residues. The CDR3 DNA is TGTGCCAGTAGTATGAGCGGGGGCCCAAGAAATGAGCAGTTCTTC. Protein: CASSMSGGPRNEQFF. The variable domain in full, completed from reference TRBV19 and TRBJ2-1, reads DGGITQSPKYLFRKEGQNVTLSCEQNLNHDAMYWYRQDPGQGLRLIYYSQIVNDFQKGDIAEGYSVSREKKESFPLTVTSAQKNPTAFYLCASSMSGGPRNEQFFGPGTRLTVL.

The rearrangement uses TRBV4-3 and TRBJ2-2; TRBD2 matches at 9 bases. Trimming took 0 bases from V and 8 from J; bases not matched to a gene: 13. Germline CDR1 reads LGHNA; CDR2 reads YSLEER. The CDR3 consists of 18 residues. Here the CDR3 reads CASSQEGSGGPVEGELFF. DNA of the CDR3: TGCGCCAGCAGCCAAGAGGGTAGCGGGGGCCCGGTTGAAGGGGAGCTGTTTTTT.

The V call is TRBV4-2, the J call TRBJ2-7; D is perhaps TRBD1 (6 bases). The CDR3 is 13 amino acids. CDR1 is LGHNA and CDR2 is YNFKEQ in the germline V gene. With 4 bases removed from V and 1 base from J, the gap between germline ends came to 8 bases. The CDR3 DNA reads as TGTGCCAGCAGCCGAGGGGGATCCTACGAGCAGTACTTC. It yields the protein CASSRGGSYEQYF.

The rearrangement uses TRBV11-2 and TRBJ2-1; 10 nucleotides line up with TRBD2. Germline CDR1 is SGHAT and CDR2 is FQNNGV. The length of the CDR3 is 16 residues. V lost 2 bases to trimming and J lost 9 bases; unmatched junction nucleotides: 10. Here the CDR3 reads CASSLSSGRRRGEQFF. The CDR3 DNA follows: TGTGCCAGCAGCTTAAGTAGCGGGAGGCGGAGGGGTGAGCAGTTCTTC.

The chain employs TRBV5-1 and TRBJ2-5; 9 bases agree with TRBD2. Unmatched junction bases numbered 6, after V lost 4 bases and J lost 5 bases. Germline-derived CDR1 and CDR2 are SGHRS and YFSETQ. The CDR3 loop spans 14 amino acids. The CDR3 loop reads CASSGGLARETQYF. The CDR3 nucleotides read TGCGCCAGCAGCGGTGGACTAGCGCGGGAGACCCAGTACTTC.

The CDR3 DNA follows: TGTGCCAGCAGTTTAGGCGGCTCGGGGGAGACCCAGTACTTC. Protein: CASSLGGSGETQYF. This chain connects TRBV28 to TRBJ2-5; D might be TRBD2 (5 bases). Between the trimmed V and J ends, which lost 2 bases and 5 bases, there was a span of 12 bases. Germline CDR1 is MDHEN and CDR2 is SYDVKM. The CDR3 runs to 14 residues.

V gene TRBV7-2 combines with J gene TRBJ1-4; TRBD1 agrees at 7 bases. V was pared by 5 bases and J by 0 bases, with 6 bases of the junction left unmatched. The germline CDR1 and CDR2 sequences are SGHTA and FQGNSA. The CDR3 extends over 16 amino acids. The CDR3: CASSGRGVSTNEKLFF. The CDR3 nucleotides are TGTGCCAGCAGCGGCAGGGGGGTATCAACTAATGAAAAACTGTTTTTT.

The gene calls are TRBV2 and TRBJ2-3; tentative D call: TRBD2 (6 bases). V dropped 3 bases and J dropped 6 bases, with 16 bases sitting between them. Per germline, CDR1 SNHLY and CDR2 FYNNEI. This CDR3 comprises 15 residues. The CDR3 sequence: CASSEGLARGDTQYF. In nucleotides, the CDR3 is TGTGCCAGCAGTGAGGGGCTAGCCCGGGGGGATACGCAGTATTTT. The full variable domain, completed using reference TRBV2 and TRBJ2-3, is EPEVTQTPSHQVTQMGQEVILRCVPISNHLYFYWYRQILGQKVEFLVSFYNNEISEKSEIFDDQFSVERPDGSNFTLKIRSTKLEDSAMYFCASSEGLARGDTQYFGPGTRLTVL.

This rearrangement joins TRBV27 to TRBJ2-5, with D perhaps matching TRBD1 (6 bases). Trimming took 8 bases from V and 5 from J, leaving 15 bases between them. Germline V CDR1 and CDR2: MNHEY, SMNVEV (reference sequence). This CDR3 region has 13 residues. This CDR3 is CASGTGSRETQYF. The CDR3 coding sequence is TGTGCCAGCGGAACAGGGTCCCGCGAGACCCAGTACTTC.

CDR3 loop: CASSEGPGYGYTF. The CDR3 DNA reads as TGTGCCAGCAGTGAAGGACCGGGCTATGGCTACACCTTC. The chain combines TRBV6-1 with TRBJ1-2; D gene unclear. With 1 base removed from V and 4 bases from J, the gap between germline ends came to 7 bases. Germline V CDR1 and CDR2: MNHNS, SASEGT. The CDR3 is made up of 13 amino acids.

The rearrangement joins TRBV20-1 to TRBJ1-1; a possible D gene is TRBD1 (6 bases). V was cut by 3 bases and J by 7 bases, with 6 bases left in between. CDR3 length equals 10 residues. Germline V gene sequence: CDR1 DFQATT, CDR2 SNEGSKA (reference sequence). The CDR3 bases are TGCAGTGCTAGCAGGGGTGAAGCTTTCTTT. Its protein product is CSASRGEAFF.

The rearrangement links TRBV6-1 to TRBJ2-7, with no clear D. Per the germline V gene, CDR1 is MNHNS and CDR2 is SASEGT. Trimming cost V 11 bases and J 2 bases, with 16 bases left between them. The CDR3 consists of 13 residues. Here the CDR3 DNA reads TGTGCCTGCCAAGAGAGGCAGACCTACGAGCAGTACTTC. It specifies CACQERQTYEQYF.

V usage is TRBV25-1 and J usage is TRBJ2-1; D is undetermined. The CDR3 is 11 residues long. CDR1 is MGHDK and CDR2 is SYGVNS in the germline V gene. V lost 3 bases and J lost 9, with 6 bases in between. As DNA, the CDR3 is TGTGCCAGCAGTGACGGTCCTGAGCAGTTCTTC. Amino acids: CASSDGPEQFF.